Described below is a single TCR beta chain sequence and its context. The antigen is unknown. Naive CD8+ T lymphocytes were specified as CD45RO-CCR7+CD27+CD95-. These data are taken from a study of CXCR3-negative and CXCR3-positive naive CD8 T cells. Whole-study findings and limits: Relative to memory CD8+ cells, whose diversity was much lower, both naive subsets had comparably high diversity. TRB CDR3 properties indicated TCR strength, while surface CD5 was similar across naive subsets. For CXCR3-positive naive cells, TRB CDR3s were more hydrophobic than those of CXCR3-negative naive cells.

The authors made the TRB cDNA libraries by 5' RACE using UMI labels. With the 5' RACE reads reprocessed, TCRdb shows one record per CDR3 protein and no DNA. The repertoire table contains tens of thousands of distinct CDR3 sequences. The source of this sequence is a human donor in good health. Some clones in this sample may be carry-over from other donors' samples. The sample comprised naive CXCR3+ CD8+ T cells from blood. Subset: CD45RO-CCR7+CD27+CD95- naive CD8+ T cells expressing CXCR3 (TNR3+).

The CDR3: CASSLGPYERETKDEQFF. The chain has TRBV28 and TRBJ2-1; TCRdb proposes TRBD2, but this gene call is untestable without DNA. The germline V gene encodes CDR1 MDHEN and CDR2 SYDVKM. This CDR3 has 18 amino acids.